This is a list of T cell receptor beta chains from one sample in a study of blood T cell repertoires in COVID-19. Sequencing used immunoSEQ multiplex PCR; TCRdb keeps in-frame clones, though not all of them. This sample carries hundreds of thousands of clones, nearly 90% of them seen once, and the ten largest clones take approximately 12%. Sequenced: peripheral blood. Receptors originate from a woman aged 18-35 years who had recovered from COVID-19. The CDR3 runs from the conserved cysteine through the conserved F or W. The D gene is left open where the match is weak. Clone size is stated in some rows and not others, as once, few, many or a class when expanded.

TRBV19	TRBD2	TRBJ2-1	once	TGTGCCAGTAGTATAATCGGGGGGACTACCCTAAATGAGCAGTTCTTC	CASSIIGGTTLNEQFF
TRBV12-3/TRBV12-4	NA	TRBJ1-2	NA	TGTGCCAGCAGCCCGGGGGGCAACTATGGCTACACCTTC	CASSPGGNYGYTF
TRBV28	TRBD1	TRBJ2-5	few	TGTGCCAGCAGTCCGCCCGGGACAGGCAGACAAGAGACCCAGTACTTC	CASSPPGTGRQETQYF
TRBV25-1	TRBD1	TRBJ1-5	NA	TGTGCCAGCAGTGACACGGGAGGAGACAGGGGGCTCAATCAGCCCCAGCATTTT	CASSDTGGDRGLNQPQHF
TRBV7-3	NA	TRBJ1-1	NA	TGTGCCAGCAGCACGGGACACATGAACACTGAAGCTTTCTTT	CASSTGHMNTEAFF
TRBV15	TRBD2	TRBJ2-7	once	TGTGCCACCAGCGGCTTAGCGGGCAGCCTCGACGAGCAGTACTTC	CATSGLAGSLDEQYF
TRBV7-9	NA	TRBJ1-1	NA	TGTGCCAGCAGTAGACAGGTCAACACTGAAGCTTTCTTT	CASSRQVNTEAFF
TRBV9	NA	TRBJ1-1	NA	TGTGCCAGCAGCGTAGTGGAGGGGAACACTGAAGCTTTCTTT	CASSVVEGNTEAFF
TRBV2	NA	TRBJ1-2	once	TGTGCCCTAATAGGGGACTTATCCCAACTGGGCTTC	CALIGDLSQLGF
TRBV10-3	TRBD2	TRBJ2-7	NA	TGTGCCATCAGTCAGACTAGCGGCTCTTACGAGCAGTACTTC	CAISQTSGSYEQYF
TRBV2	TRBD1	TRBJ1-1	NA	TGTGCCAGCAGTGCATACAGGGGGCGAACTGAAGCTTTCTTT	CASSAYRGRTEAFF
TRBV13	TRBD1	TRBJ1-1	NA	TGTGCCAGCAGCGGTCCCGGGACAGGGGAGATCATGAACACTGAAGCTTTCTTT	CASSGPGTGEIMNTEAFF
TRBV11-3	TRBD2	TRBJ2-1	NA	TGTGCCAGCCCCCTAGAGTTCGCTAGCGGGAGTTGTGTCTACAATGAGCAGTTCTTC	CASPLEFASGSCVYNEQFF
TRBV30	NA	TRBJ1-3	NA	TGTGCCTGGAGGGGTTACAGATACTCTGGAAACACCATATATTTT	CAWRGYRYSGNTIYF
TRBV19	TRBD1	TRBJ2-2	NA	TGTGCCAGTTCCGGGACAGCGGAGAACACCGGGGAGCTGTTTTTT	CASSGTAENTGELFF
TRBV4-1	NA	TRBJ2-3	NA	TGCGCCAGCAGCGCATTAACAGGTTCTAGCACAGATACGCAGTATTTT	CASSALTGSSTDTQYF
TRBV19	NA	TRBJ1-2	NA	TGTGCCAGCAGTTCTTCACGAGCTAACTATGGCTACACCTTC	CASSSSRANYGYTF
TRBV13	NA	TRBJ1-2	NA	TGTGCCAGCAGCTTGGGAAACAGGGTGGGAAACTATGGCTACACCTTC	CASSLGNRVGNYGYTF
TRBV4-3	NA	TRBJ2-7	NA	TGCGCCAGCAGCCAAGACCCTGTGAGCTCCTACGAGCAGTACTTC	CASSQDPVSSYEQYF
TRBV5-1	NA	TRBJ1-6	NA	TGCGCCAGCAGCGCGGAAGGGGGCTATAATTCACCCCTCCACTTT	CASSAEGGYNSPLHF
TRBV19	NA	TRBJ2-7	once	TGTGCCAGTAGTAACGGGGCCTACGAGCAGTACTTC	CASSNGAYEQYF
TRBV7-3	TRBD2	TRBJ2-3	NA	TGTGCCAGCAACGAGGGACTAGCGAAAGGCACAGATACGCAGTATTTT	CASNEGLAKGTDTQYF
TRBV6-5	TRBD2	TRBJ2-7	NA	TGTGCCAGCACCAAAGCGGGAGCCCGCGAGCAGTACTTC	CASTKAGAREQYF
TRBV24-1	TRBD1	TRBJ2-6	NA	TGTGCCACCAGTGATCCGGGACAGACTTACTCTGGGGCCAACGTCCTGACTTTC	CATSDPGQTYSGANVLTF
TRBV29-1	NA	TRBJ1-2	few	TGCAGCGTAAACAGGGCTGACTATGGCTACACCTTC	CSVNRADYGYTF
TRBV4-1	TRBD1	TRBJ1-5	NA	TGCGCCAGCAGCCAAGAAGGGACAGGGTCGGGTCAGCCCCAGCATTTT	CASSQEGTGSGQPQHF
TRBV7-9	TRBD1	TRBJ1-2	NA	TGTGCCAGCAGCTTAGGGTTGGCAGGGGGCATCAAAACCTATGGCTACACCTTC	CASSLGLAGGIKTYGYTF
TRBV29-1	NA	TRBJ1-2	NA	TGCAGCGTTGTCGGTGGGGGGGTCTATGGCTACACCTTC	CSVVGGGVYGYTF
TRBV11-2	NA	TRBJ2-2	NA	TGTGCCAGCAGCTTAGGGGGAGCGGCCGGGGAGCTGTTTTTT	CASSLGGAAGELFF
TRBV27	TRBD1	TRBJ1-6	NA	TGTGCCAGCAGTTCGCCTTCCCGACAGGGGCGTAATTCACCCCTCCACTTT	CASSSPSRQGRNSPLHF
TRBV30	TRBD1	TRBJ1-5	NA	TGTGCCTGGAGTGAGGACAGGCATCAGCCCCAGCATTTT	CAWSEDRHQPQHF
TRBV6-4	NA	TRBJ1-4	NA	TGTGCCAGCAGTGAAGGCGGCGGGAGTGGGGATGAAAAACTGTTTTTT	CASSEGGGSGDEKLFF
TRBV6-4	NA	TRBJ2-2	few	TGTGCCAGCAGTGCGACGGGCACCGGGGAGCTGTTTTTT	CASSATGTGELFF
TRBV28	NA	TRBJ1-5	NA	TGTGCCAGCAGCCCCTGGACAACTTATAGCAATCAGCCCCAGCATTTT	CASSPWTTYSNQPQHF
TRBV7-3	NA	TRBJ2-3	NA	TGTGCCAGCAGCTTAAAAGGTCGGGGGAGCACAGATACGCAGTATTTT	CASSLKGRGSTDTQYF
TRBV7-3	NA	TRBJ2-7	few	TGTGCCAGCAGCGTCACCGGGACTCTTGACTACGAGCAGTACTTC	CASSVTGTLDYEQYF
TRBV30	NA	TRBJ1-2	NA	TGTGCCTGGAGGCGGTCCGATTCCCTTTCACACCGCTATGGCTACACCTTC	CAWRRSDSLSHRYGYTF
TRBV27	TRBD2	TRBJ2-7	NA	TGTGCCAGCAGTTTAAGCCGACTAGCGAGTAGCTACGAGCAGTACTTC	CASSLSRLASSYEQYF
TRBV7-2	TRBD2	TRBJ2-1	NA	TGTGCCAGCAGCTTAGTAGCGGGAGGTACCTACAATGAGCAGTTCTTC	CASSLVAGGTYNEQFF
TRBV5-4	NA	TRBJ2-7	NA	TGTGCCAGCAGCTTGTACAGCGGGTCGGACGAGCAGTACTTC	CASSLYSGSDEQYF
TRBV30	NA	TRBJ2-2	NA	TGTGCCCACAGAAACACCGGGGAGCTGTTTTTT	CAHRNTGELFF
TRBV4-3	TRBD2	TRBJ2-5	NA	TGCGCCAGCAGCCGACAGACTAGCGGTAAAGAGACCCAGTACTTC	CASSRQTSGKETQYF
TRBV9	NA	TRBJ2-1	NA	TGTGCCAGCAGCAACCATCCGGACAGTGTTGTTGAGCAGTTCTTC	CASSNHPDSVVEQFF
TRBV18	NA	TRBJ1-2	few	TGTGCCAGCTCACCCCAAGGGGGGGGACAACGACGGGGCTACACCTTC	CASSPQGGGQRRGYTF
TRBV27	TRBD1	TRBJ2-7	NA	TGTGCCAGCAGTTCTGGGACAGTGGAAATCTACGAGCAGTACTTC	CASSSGTVEIYEQYF
TRBV10-3	NA	TRBJ2-7	once	TGTGCCATCAGTGGGACCGACAGCAAGCAGTACTTC	CAISGTDSKQYF
TRBV19	NA	TRBJ2-1	NA	TGTGCCAGTAGCCCGCGGGGGACAGGAAATGAGCAGTTCTTC	CASSPRGTGNEQFF
TRBV19	TRBD2	TRBJ2-4	NA	TGTGCCACCTCGGGACTAGCGGGGAAAAACATTCAGTACTTC	CATSGLAGKNIQYF
TRBV7-9	NA	TRBJ2-5	NA	TGTGCCAGCAGCTTAGCCCTCGGGGGTCTGTACCAAGAGACCCAGTACTTC	CASSLALGGLYQETQYF
TRBV30	NA	TRBJ2-2	once	TGTGCCTGGACGGGCGGGGCTGAGGAGCTGTTTTTT	CAWTGGAEELFF
TRBV28	NA	TRBJ2-7	NA	TGTGCCAGCAGTTCCCGACCTGGAGTTTACGAGCAGTACTTC	CASSSRPGVYEQYF
TRBV27	TRBD2	TRBJ2-1	NA	TGTGCCAGCAAAAGTAGCGGGAGCAAGTCCTACAATGAGCAGTTCTTC	CASKSSGSKSYNEQFF
TRBV28	NA	TRBJ2-7	NA	TGTGCCAGCAGTTCCCCGACAGGTAGCTCCTACGAGCAGTACTTC	CASSSPTGSSYEQYF
TRBV2	TRBD1	TRBJ1-2	NA	TGTGCCAGCAGTGAGGGACAGGGGTGGTATGGCTACACCTTC	CASSEGQGWYGYTF
TRBV7-3	TRBD2	TRBJ2-1	once	TGTGCCAGCAGAGGACTAGCGGTCGGTTCCTACAATGAGCAGTTCTTC	CASRGLAVGSYNEQFF